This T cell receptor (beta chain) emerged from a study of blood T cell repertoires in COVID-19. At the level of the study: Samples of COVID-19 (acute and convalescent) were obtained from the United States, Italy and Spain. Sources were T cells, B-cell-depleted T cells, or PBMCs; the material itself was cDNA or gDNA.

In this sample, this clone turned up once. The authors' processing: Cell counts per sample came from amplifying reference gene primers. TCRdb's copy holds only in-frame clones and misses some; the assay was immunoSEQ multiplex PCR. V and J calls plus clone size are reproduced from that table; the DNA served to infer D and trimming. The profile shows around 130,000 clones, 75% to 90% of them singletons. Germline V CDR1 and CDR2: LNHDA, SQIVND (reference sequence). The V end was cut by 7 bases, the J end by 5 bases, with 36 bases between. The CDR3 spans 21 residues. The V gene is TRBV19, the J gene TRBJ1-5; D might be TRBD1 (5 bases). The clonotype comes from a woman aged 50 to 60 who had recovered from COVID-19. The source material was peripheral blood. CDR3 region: CASTHSIDPNIPAGIDQPQHF. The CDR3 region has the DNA TGTGCCAGTACACACAGTATCGACCCCAATATCCCCGCAGGGATTGATCAGCCCCAGCATTTT.